This T cell receptor (beta chain) emerged from a study of blood T cell repertoires in COVID-19. Looking at the study overall: Collection of acute and convalescent COVID-19 samples took place in the United States, Italy and Spain. T cells, B-cell-depleted T cells, or PBMCs supplied cDNA or gDNA.

Using immunoSEQ multiplex PCR, the repertoire was profiled, and TCRdb retains in-frame clones only, with some absent. This sample carries hundreds of thousands of clones, more than 80% of them seen once, and the ten largest clones take 0.95% to 1.5%. In germline, CDR1 is SGHVS, CDR2 FQNEAQ. The CDR3 length is 17 residues. The trim removed 2 bases at V and 2 bases at J, leaving 9 bases unmatched. V is TRBV7-8 and J is TRBJ1-1; the match to TRBD1 covers 9 bases. This TCR was recovered from a woman aged 25-40 years with COVID-19, enrolled during active disease. Input material: peripheral blood. CDR3 region: CASSLLQGASSNTEAFF. The CDR3, as DNA: TGTGCCAGCAGCTTATTACAGGGGGCCTCATCAAACACTGAAGCTTTCTTT.